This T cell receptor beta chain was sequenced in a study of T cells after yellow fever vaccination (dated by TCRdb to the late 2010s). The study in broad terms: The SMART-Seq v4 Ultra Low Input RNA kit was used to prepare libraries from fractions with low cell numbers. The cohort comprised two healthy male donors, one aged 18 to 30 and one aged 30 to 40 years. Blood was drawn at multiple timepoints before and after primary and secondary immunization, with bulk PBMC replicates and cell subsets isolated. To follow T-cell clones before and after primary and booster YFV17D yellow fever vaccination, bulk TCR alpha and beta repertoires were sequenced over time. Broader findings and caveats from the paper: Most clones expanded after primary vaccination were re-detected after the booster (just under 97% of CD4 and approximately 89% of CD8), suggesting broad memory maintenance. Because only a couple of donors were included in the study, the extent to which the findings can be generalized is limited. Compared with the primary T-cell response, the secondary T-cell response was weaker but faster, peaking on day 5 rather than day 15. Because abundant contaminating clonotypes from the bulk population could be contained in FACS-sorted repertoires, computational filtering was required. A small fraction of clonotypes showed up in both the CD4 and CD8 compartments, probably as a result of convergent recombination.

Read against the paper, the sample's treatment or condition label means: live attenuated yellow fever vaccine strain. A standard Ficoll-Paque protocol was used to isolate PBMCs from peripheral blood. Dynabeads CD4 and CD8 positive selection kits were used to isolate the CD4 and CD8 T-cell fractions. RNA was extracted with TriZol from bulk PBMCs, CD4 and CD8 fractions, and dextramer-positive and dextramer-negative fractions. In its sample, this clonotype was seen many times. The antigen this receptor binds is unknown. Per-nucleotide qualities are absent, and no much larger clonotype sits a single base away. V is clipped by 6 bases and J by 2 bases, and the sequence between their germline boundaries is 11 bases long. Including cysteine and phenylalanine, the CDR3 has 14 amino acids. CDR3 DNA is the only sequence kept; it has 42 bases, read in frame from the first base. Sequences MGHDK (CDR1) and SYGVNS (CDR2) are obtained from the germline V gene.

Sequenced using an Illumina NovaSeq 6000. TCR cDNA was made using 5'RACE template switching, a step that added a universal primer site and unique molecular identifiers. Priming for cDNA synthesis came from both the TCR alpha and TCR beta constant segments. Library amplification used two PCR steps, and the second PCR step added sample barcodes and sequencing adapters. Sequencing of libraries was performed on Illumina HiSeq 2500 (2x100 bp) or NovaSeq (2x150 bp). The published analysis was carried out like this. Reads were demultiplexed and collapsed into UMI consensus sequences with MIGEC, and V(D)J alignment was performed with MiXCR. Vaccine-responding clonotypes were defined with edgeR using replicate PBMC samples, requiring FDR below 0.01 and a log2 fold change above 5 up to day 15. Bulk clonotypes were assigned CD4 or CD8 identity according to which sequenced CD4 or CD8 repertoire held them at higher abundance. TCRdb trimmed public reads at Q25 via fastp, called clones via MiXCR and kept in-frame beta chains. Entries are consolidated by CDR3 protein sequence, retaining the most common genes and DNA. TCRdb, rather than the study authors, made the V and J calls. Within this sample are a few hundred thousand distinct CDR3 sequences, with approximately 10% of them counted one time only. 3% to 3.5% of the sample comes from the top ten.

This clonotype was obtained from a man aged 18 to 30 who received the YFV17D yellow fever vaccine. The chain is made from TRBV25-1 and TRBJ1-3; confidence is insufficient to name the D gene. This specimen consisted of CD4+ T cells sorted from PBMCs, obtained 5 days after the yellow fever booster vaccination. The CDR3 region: CASSPGHTGNTIYF. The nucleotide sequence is TGTGCCAGCAGCCCCGGCCATACTGGAAACACCATATATTTT.